The source of this T cell receptor (beta chain) is a study of blood T cell repertoires in COVID-19. Study context: The United States, Italy and Spain supplied acute and convalescent COVID-19 samples. From T cells, B-cell-depleted T cells, or PBMCs came the material, which was cDNA or gDNA.

Original processing methods: Scientists estimated how many nucleated cells there were by amplifying reference gene primers. Generated by immunoSEQ multiplex PCR, the TCRdb table keeps only in-frame clones and is missing some. V and J calls and clone size are as listed in that table; D and trimming were resolved from the DNA. The data hold 25,000 to 35,000 clones, with about 90% observed a single time. Germline values: CDR1 MDHEN, CDR2 SYDVKM. The CDR3 loop spans 12 amino acids. V was clipped by 5 bases and J by 6 bases, with 11 bases between them. This clone was picked up a small number of times. This receptor was obtained from a human donor with active COVID-19. The donor label of this sample is uncertain. Sequenced sample: peripheral blood. The genes are TRBV28 and TRBJ2-7; D is unresolved. The CDR3 here is CASSVLSFEQYF. In nucleotides, the CDR3 is TGTGCCAGCAGTGTCCTGTCTTTCGAGCAGTACTTC.